The present entry profiles one TCR beta chain with its context. One end of the junction fails to match germline, which may point to a read error. Random hexamers primed reverse transcription of 0.5 to 1 ug RNA. The CDR3 of TCR beta was amplified by immunoSEQ multiplex PCR across 54 Vbeta and 13 Jbeta. TCRdb reanalysed the immunoSEQ multiplex PCR reads using MiXCR and keeps one entry per CDR3 protein. This sample carries approximately 190,000 distinct CDR3 sequences, 90% to 96% of them seen once, and the ten largest clones take approximately 0.1%. The sample belongs to a study of CD8 T cells in Susac syndrome. About the research overall: Of the sequenced Susac syndrome patients, about six had active disease and about eight were in remission.

CD8+ and CD4+ blood T cells underwent TCR beta sequencing. The diagnostic criteria for definite or probable disease, as recently defined, were met by the patients with Susac syndrome. The CDR3 has 9 amino acids. Per germline, CDR1 GTSNPN and CDR2 SVGIG (reference sequence). Sequencing was performed on CD4+ T cells from PBMCs. The rearrangement uses TRBV30 and TRBJ1-1; 9 bases align to TRBD1. The sequence came from a human donor with Susac syndrome. CDR3 sequence: CAWNRGHVF. The CDR3 DNA follows: TGTGCCTGGAACAGGGGGCATGTCTTT.